This entry lists 14 T cell receptor beta chains sequenced from one sample in a study of identical twins. MiXCR, applied by TCRdb to the 5' RACE reads, yields one record per CDR3 protein. The sample includes about 890,000 distinct CDR3 sequences, over 9% of them seen just once. The same data also went into a second study, on yellow fever vaccine responses in identical twins.

The sample comprised PBMCs. The receptors were gathered from a woman younger than 30 in good health.

V usage is TRBV20-1 and J usage is TRBJ1-6, with D perhaps TRBD1 (6 bases). This CDR3 comprises 17 residues. V lost 1 base and J 0 bases, leaving 13 bases between the germline ends. The germline CDR1 and CDR2 sequences are DFQATT and SNEGSKA (reference sequence). CDR3 sequence (DNA): TGCAGTGCTAGAGCCGGACAGTGGGGCTCCTATAATTCACCCCTCCACTTT. This encodes CSARAGQWGSYNSPLHF.

The chain carries TRBV6-5 and TRBJ2-5, with TRBD1 matching 9 bases. The CDR3 is made up of 14 amino acids. V shed 2 bases and J 5 bases; nucleotides not matched to a gene: 3. Germline V gene sequence: CDR1 MNHEY, CDR2 SVGAGI. The CDR3 sequence: CASSYTGGLETQYF. DNA for the CDR3: TGTGCCAGCAGTTACACAGGGGGCTTGGAGACCCAGTACTTC.

The chain recombines TRBV20-1 with TRBJ2-5; possible D gene TRBD2, 6 bases. V was pared by 4 bases and J by 3 bases, with 15 bases between. Germline V lookup: CDR1 DFQATT, CDR2 SNEGSKA (reference sequence). The CDR3 consists of 14 residues. CDR3 in amino acids: CSAIQTTRKETQYF. CDR3 bases: TGCAGTGCTATTCAGACGACTAGAAAAGAGACCCAGTACTTC.

The J gene is TRBJ2-7, the V gene TRBV28; 9 bases agree with TRBD1. CDR3 size: 15 residues. J gave up 2 bases and V 5 bases, and 7 bases lay outside the gene matches. Germline-derived CDR1 and CDR2 are MDHEN and SYDVKM. The CDR3 DNA sequence: TGTGCCAGCAGTACCCGGGACAGGGTTACCTACGAGCAGTACGTC. This sequence encodes CASSTRDRVTYEQYV.

This clonotype was seen many times. The genes are TRBV12-3 or TRBV12-4 and TRBJ2-2; a weak D match, TRBD1 (6 bases). Trimming shortened V by 3 bases and J by 0 bases, and 8 bases separated the two germline ends. CDR3 length: 15 amino acids. CDR3 nucleotide sequence: TGTGCCAGCAGTTTCGGACAGACGAACACCGGGGAGCTGTTTTTT. Translation: CASSFGQTNTGELFF.

This clonotype was found many times. The chain combines TRBV5-1 with TRBJ2-2; D is perhaps TRBD2 (5 bases). The germline V gene has CDR1 SGHRS and CDR2 YFSETQ. The CDR3 is made up of 14 amino acids. Trimming shortened V by 4 bases and J by 2 bases, and 9 bases separated the two germline ends. CDR3 protein: CASSPWTNTGELFF. The CDR3 nucleotides read TGCGCCAGCAGCCCCTGGACTAACACCGGGGAGCTGTTTTTT.

There are a few counts of this clonotype. The chain combines TRBV4-1 with TRBJ2-3; the match to TRBD2 covers 10 bases. Trimming took 5 bases from V and 6 from J; bases not matched to a gene: 14. Germline V lookup: CDR1 MGHRA, CDR2 YSYEKL. The CDR3 runs 17 residues. The CDR3: CASSSRGSGGGGDTQYF. The CDR3 nucleotides read TGCGCCAGCAGCTCCCGTGGGAGCGGGGGGGGAGGGGATACGCAGTATTTT.

At least ten counts were recorded for this clonotype. J is TRBJ2-7 and V is TRBV7-2; D gene uncertain. The germline V and J ends were trimmed by 1 base and 0 bases, with 7 bases remaining between them. Germline CDR1 reads SGHTA; CDR2 reads FQGNSA. The CDR3 loop spans 14 amino acids. CDR3 in DNA: TGTGCCAGCAGCTTAGGGGGTACCTCCTACGAGCAGTACGTC. Its translation is CASSLGGTSYEQYV.

This clonotype has a handful of counts. This rearrangement joins TRBV15 to TRBJ2-3; D is unclear. Germline V gene data show CDR1 as LNHNV and CDR2 as YYDKDF (reference sequence). This CDR3 comprises 13 residues. The ends were cut back, 4 bases at V and 1 base at J, with 6 bases in the middle. The CDR3 spells CATSIRGTDTQYF. CDR3 bases: TGTGCCACCAGCATAAGGGGCACAGATACGCAGTATTTT.

This chain links TRBV5-1 with TRBJ2-1; 11 bases agree with TRBD1. The CDR3 runs 15 residues. CDR1 and CDR2 from the germline V gene are SGHRS and YFSETQ. With 4 bases clipped from V and 7 bases from J, the junction kept 7 bases outside the gene matches. The CDR3, as DNA: TGCGCCAGCAGCATCCGGGACAGGGGGGTTAATGAGCAGTTCTTC. Encoded protein: CASSIRDRGVNEQFF.

The sample holds many counts of this clonotype. This rearrangement joins TRBV12-3 or TRBV12-4 to TRBJ1-5; 8 nucleotides agree with TRBD1. V shed 5 bases, J shed 2 bases, and the junction held 5 bases outside the gene matches. The CDR3 length is 15 residues. CDR3: CASSPPGQGNQPQHF. The CDR3 DNA reads as TGTGCCAGCAGTCCCCCGGGACAGGGCAATCAGCCCCAGCATTTT.

This clonotype was counted only a few times. The V and J genes are TRBV7-9 and TRBJ2-2; D is possibly TRBD1 (5 bases). In germline, CDR1 is SEHNR, CDR2 FQNEAQ (reference sequence). With 5 bases removed from V and 0 bases from J, the gap between germline ends came to 10 bases. CDR3 length: 15 amino acids. This CDR3 is CASSPPDTNTGELFF. CDR3 sequence (DNA): TGTGCCAGCAGCCCCCCGGACACGAACACCGGGGAGCTGTTTTTT.

This clonotype was detected a few times. The rearrangement joins TRBV15 to TRBJ2-7; D possibly corresponds to TRBD1 (5 bases). Per germline, CDR1 LNHNV and CDR2 YYDKDF (reference sequence). The CDR3 runs 14 residues. V was trimmed by 0 bases and J by 6 bases, leaving 12 bases between them. The CDR3, as DNA: TGTGCCACCAGCAGAGATCGGCAGGGAAGCGAGCAGTACTTC. This codes for CATSRDRQGSEQYF.

The chain uses TRBV7-2 and TRBJ2-7; D is unclear. CDR3 length: 14 residues. Per germline, CDR1 SGHTA and CDR2 FQGNSA. The germline V and J ends were trimmed by 0 bases and 6 bases, with 12 bases remaining between them. The chain's CDR3 is CASSLALASGEQYF. Written as DNA, the CDR3 is TGTGCCAGCAGCTTAGCTTTGGCCTCGGGCGAGCAGTACTTC.